A selection of T cell receptor beta chains follows, all from one sample in a study of shared clonotypes between healthy human individuals. Here immunoSEQ multiplex PCR was the method, and the copy in TCRdb shows in-frame clones only, minus some. The sample consists of approximately 700,000 clones, roughly 73% of them appearing once. Sequenced input: memory CD4+ T cells sorted from blood. The receptors were sampled from a woman in her thirties in good health. Both conserved end residues are part of each CDR3. Each record gives: J gene, D gene, clone size, V gene, CDR3 length, CDR3 DNA, CDR3 protein. The D gene is left open where the match is weak. Not every row has a clone size; where given, it reads once, few, many or a size class.

J gene: TRBJ2-5; D gene: TRBD1; clone size: NA; V gene: TRBV2; CDR3 length: 13; CDR3 DNA: TGTGCCAGCGGGGGACAGGGGCAAGAGACCCAGTACTTC; CDR3 protein: CASGGQGQETQYF
J gene: TRBJ2-5; D gene: NA; clone size: NA; V gene: TRBV14; CDR3 length: 13; CDR3 DNA: TGTGCCAGCAGCCCTCAGTACCAAGAGACCCAGTACTTC; CDR3 protein: CASSPQYQETQYF
J gene: TRBJ1-2; D gene: NA; clone size: few; V gene: TRBV19; CDR3 length: 9; CDR3 DNA: TGTGCCAGTAGTATTGGCTACACCTTC; CDR3 protein: CASSIGYTF
J gene: TRBJ2-5; D gene: NA; clone size: NA; V gene: TRBV21-1; CDR3 length: 13; CDR3 DNA: TGTGCCACCTCAGCGGGGCTCCAAGAGACCCAGTACTTC; CDR3 protein: CATSAGLQETQYF
J gene: TRBJ2-2; D gene: NA; clone size: NA; V gene: TRBV2; CDR3 length: 16; CDR3 DNA: TGTGCCAGCAGTGTTGCCGGGGGCCCTTTCCCCGGGGAGCTGTTTTTT; CDR3 protein: CASSVAGGPFPGELFF
J gene: TRBJ2-5; D gene: NA; clone size: NA; V gene: TRBV18; CDR3 length: 16; CDR3 DNA: TGTGCCAGCTCACGCCGACAGGAAACCAACCAAGAGACCCAGTACTTC; CDR3 protein: CASSRRQETNQETQYF
J gene: TRBJ1-1; D gene: TRBD1; clone size: NA; V gene: TRBV2; CDR3 length: 14; CDR3 DNA: TGTGCCAGCAGTGAAGCGGGGGGGGACAGCCCAGTTTTCTTT; CDR3 protein: CASSEAGGDSPVFF
J gene: TRBJ2-7; D gene: NA; clone size: few; V gene: TRBV5-1; CDR3 length: 13; CDR3 DNA: TGCGCCAGCAAAATGGACGGGTCCTACGAGCAGTACTTC; CDR3 protein: CASKMDGSYEQYF
J gene: TRBJ2-4; D gene: NA; clone size: NA; V gene: TRBV25-1; CDR3 length: 15; CDR3 DNA: TGTGCCAGCAGTACACCAGATCAAGCTAAAAACATTCAGTACTTC; CDR3 protein: CASSTPDQAKNIQYF
J gene: TRBJ1-2; D gene: TRBD1; clone size: NA; V gene: TRBV29-1; CDR3 length: 13; CDR3 DNA: TGCAGCGTCTCTTCGACAGGGAACTATGGCTACACCTTC; CDR3 protein: CSVSSTGNYGYTF
J gene: TRBJ2-4; D gene: NA; clone size: NA; V gene: TRBV2; CDR3 length: 12; CDR3 DNA: TGTGCCAGCAGGGAGGGACTGGGCATTCAGTACTTC; CDR3 protein: CASREGLGIQYF
J gene: TRBJ2-5; D gene: TRBD2; clone size: NA; V gene: TRBV28; CDR3 length: 16; CDR3 DNA: TGTGCCAGCAGTCCGCTGGTCTGGCGGGAGGTTGAGACCCAGTACTTC; CDR3 protein: CASSPLVWREVETQYF
J gene: TRBJ2-5; D gene: TRBD2; clone size: few; V gene: TRBV7-9; CDR3 length: 16; CDR3 DNA: TGTGCCAGCAGCTTAGGGCCTAGCGGACTTGAAGAGACCCAGTACTTC; CDR3 protein: CASSLGPSGLEETQYF
J gene: TRBJ2-5; D gene: NA; clone size: many; V gene: TRBV7-3; CDR3 length: 13; CDR3 DNA: TGTGCCAGCAGCGAACAGGGAGGGGAGACCCAGTACTTC; CDR3 protein: CASSEQGGETQYF
J gene: TRBJ2-1; D gene: NA; clone size: once; V gene: TRBV6-4; CDR3 length: 13; CDR3 DNA: TGTGCCAGCAGTGCTGACTCCCACGATGAGCAGTTCTTC; CDR3 protein: CASSADSHDEQFF
J gene: TRBJ1-1; D gene: NA; clone size: NA; V gene: TRBV6-6; CDR3 length: 15; CDR3 DNA: TGTGCCAGCAGTTACTCCTGGGAAATGGGGACTGAAGCTTTCTTT; CDR3 protein: CASSYSWEMGTEAFF
J gene: TRBJ2-2; D gene: TRBD1; clone size: many; V gene: TRBV29-1; CDR3 length: 15; CDR3 DNA: TGCAGCGTTATCCCCCAGGGGGCGGCCGCCGGGGAGCTGTTTTTT; CDR3 protein: CSVIPQGAAAGELFF
J gene: TRBJ2-2; D gene: TRBD1; clone size: NA; V gene: TRBV4-1; CDR3 length: 16; CDR3 DNA: TGCGCCAGCAGCTCGCGACAGGGGGCGAACACCGGGGAGCTGTTTTTT; CDR3 protein: CASSSRQGANTGELFF
J gene: TRBJ2-2; D gene: NA; clone size: few; V gene: TRBV7-9; CDR3 length: 12; CDR3 DNA: TGTGCCAGCAGCTTAGTAACCGGGGAGCTGTTTTTT; CDR3 protein: CASSLVTGELFF
J gene: TRBJ2-7; D gene: NA; clone size: NA; V gene: TRBV7-8; CDR3 length: 14; CDR3 DNA: TGTGCCACCGGGCAGGGGTTACATTCCTACGAGCAGTACTTC; CDR3 protein: CATGQGLHSYEQYF
J gene: TRBJ1-1; D gene: TRBD1; clone size: NA; V gene: TRBV6-5; CDR3 length: 15; CDR3 DNA: TGTGCCAGCAGCCCGCTCTCAGGGGGCGGGACTGAAGCTTTCTTT; CDR3 protein: CASSPLSGGGTEAFF
J gene: TRBJ1-5; D gene: NA; clone size: NA; V gene: TRBV5-1; CDR3 length: 14; CDR3 DNA: TGCGCCAGCAGCAGAGGACCCCTCAATCAGCCCCAGCATTTT; CDR3 protein: CASSRGPLNQPQHF
J gene: TRBJ2-1; D gene: NA; clone size: once; V gene: TRBV29-1; CDR3 length: 15; CDR3 DNA: TGCAGCGTTACACCAAGGGCCGGGCGGTTGGATGAGCAGTTCTTC; CDR3 protein: CSVTPRAGRLDEQFF
J gene: TRBJ2-1; D gene: TRBD2; clone size: NA; V gene: TRBV27; CDR3 length: 15; CDR3 DNA: TGTGCCAGCAGTTTAGGAGCGGGAGGGTGGGGTGAGCAGTTCTTC; CDR3 protein: CASSLGAGGWGEQFF
J gene: TRBJ2-7; D gene: NA; clone size: many; V gene: TRBV5-1; CDR3 length: 13; CDR3 DNA: TGCGCCAGCAGCTTCCCCGGGGCCTACGAGCAGTACTTC; CDR3 protein: CASSFPGAYEQYF
J gene: TRBJ2-1; D gene: TRBD2; clone size: NA; V gene: TRBV5-1; CDR3 length: 15; CDR3 DNA: TGCGCCAGCAGCTCAAGTAGCGGGGGGTACAATGAGCAGTTCTTC; CDR3 protein: CASSSSSGGYNEQFF
J gene: TRBJ2-2; D gene: NA; clone size: NA; V gene: TRBV5-1; CDR3 length: 15; CDR3 DNA: TGCGCCAGCAGCTTGCCGTCAGGGGCCACCGGGGAGCTGTTTTTT; CDR3 protein: CASSLPSGATGELFF
J gene: TRBJ1-5; D gene: NA; clone size: few; V gene: TRBV6-6; CDR3 length: 14; CDR3 DNA: TGTGCCAGCAGTTATGGAGGTAGCAATCAGCCCCAGCATTTT; CDR3 protein: CASSYGGSNQPQHF
J gene: TRBJ2-5; D gene: TRBD1; clone size: few; V gene: TRBV19; CDR3 length: 13; CDR3 DNA: TGTGCCAGTAGGTTGACAGGGGTGGAGACCCAGTACTTC; CDR3 protein: CASRLTGVETQYF
J gene: TRBJ1-2; D gene: TRBD1; clone size: NA; V gene: TRBV4-1; CDR3 length: 16; CDR3 DNA: TGCGCCAGTAGCCAAAGCGGGGACAGGACTAACTATGGCTACACCTTC; CDR3 protein: CASSQSGDRTNYGYTF
J gene: TRBJ1-1; D gene: NA; clone size: few; V gene: TRBV10-3; CDR3 length: 15; CDR3 DNA: TGTGCCATCAGTGAGCCGGGACGGGCGGACACTGAAGCTTTCTTT; CDR3 protein: CAISEPGRADTEAFF
J gene: TRBJ1-5; D gene: NA; clone size: NA; V gene: TRBV7-2; CDR3 length: 12; CDR3 DNA: TGTGCCAGCAGCAGGAACAATCAGCCCCAGCATTTT; CDR3 protein: CASSRNNQPQHF
J gene: TRBJ1-2; D gene: TRBD1; clone size: few; V gene: TRBV6-1; CDR3 length: 15; CDR3 DNA: TGTGCCAGCAGAACGGACAGGACACTATATTCCGGCTACACCTTC; CDR3 protein: CASRTDRTLYSGYTF
J gene: TRBJ2-1; D gene: TRBD2; clone size: NA; V gene: TRBV5-1; CDR3 length: 16; CDR3 DNA: TGCGCCAGCAGCTCTTCGGGACTAGCGGGGTACAATGAGCAGTTCTTC; CDR3 protein: CASSSSGLAGYNEQFF
J gene: TRBJ2-5; D gene: TRBD1; clone size: NA; V gene: TRBV18; CDR3 length: 14; CDR3 DNA: TGTGCCAGCTCATGGGACAGCAGACAAGAGACCCAGTACTTC; CDR3 protein: CASSWDSRQETQYF
J gene: TRBJ1-1; D gene: NA; clone size: once; V gene: TRBV28; CDR3 length: 14; CDR3 DNA: TGTGCCAGCAAAAACCCAGGGGATCACACTGAAGCTTTCTTT; CDR3 protein: CASKNPGDHTEAFF
J gene: TRBJ2-3; D gene: TRBD2; clone size: NA; V gene: TRBV29-1; CDR3 length: 16; CDR3 DNA: TGCAGCGTAGATGACACGAGCGGGAGAAGGGCAGATACGCAGTATTTT; CDR3 protein: CSVDDTSGRRADTQYF
J gene: TRBJ2-7; D gene: NA; clone size: NA; V gene: TRBV28; CDR3 length: 14; CDR3 DNA: TGTGCCAGCAGTTTACGGGGATTCTCCTACGAGCAGTACTTC; CDR3 protein: CASSLRGFSYEQYF
J gene: TRBJ2-1; D gene: NA; clone size: NA; V gene: TRBV29-1; CDR3 length: 14; CDR3 DNA: TGCAGCGTTGATCCGGATGCGGGTCTGTTTGAGCAGTTCTTC; CDR3 protein: CSVDPDAGLFEQFF
J gene: TRBJ1-2; D gene: TRBD1; clone size: NA; V gene: TRBV25-1; CDR3 length: 14; CDR3 DNA: TGTGCCAGCAGCCGACAGGGGGCCGAGTATGGCTACACCTTC; CDR3 protein: CASSRQGAEYGYTF